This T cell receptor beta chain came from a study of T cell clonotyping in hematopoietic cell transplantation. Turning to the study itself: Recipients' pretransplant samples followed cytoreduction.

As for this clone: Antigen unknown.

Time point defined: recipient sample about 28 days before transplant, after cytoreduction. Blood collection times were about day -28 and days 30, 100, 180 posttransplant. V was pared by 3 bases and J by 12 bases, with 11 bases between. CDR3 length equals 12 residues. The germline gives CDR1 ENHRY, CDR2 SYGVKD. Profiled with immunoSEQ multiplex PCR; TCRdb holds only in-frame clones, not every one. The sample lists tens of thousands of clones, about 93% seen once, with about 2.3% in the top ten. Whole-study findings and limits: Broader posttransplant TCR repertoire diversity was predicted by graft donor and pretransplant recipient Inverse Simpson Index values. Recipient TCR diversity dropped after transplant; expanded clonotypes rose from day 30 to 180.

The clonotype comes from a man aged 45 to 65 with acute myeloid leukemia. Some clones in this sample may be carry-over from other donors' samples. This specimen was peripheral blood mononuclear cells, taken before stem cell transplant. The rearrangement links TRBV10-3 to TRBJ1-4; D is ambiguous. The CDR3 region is CAISESRNQLFF. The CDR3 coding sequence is TGTGCCATCAGTGAATCTAGAAACCAACTGTTTTTT.